This TCR beta chain was captured by sequencing in a study of T cell changes during pregnancy in multiple sclerosis. Germline CDR1 and CDR2: LNHNV and YYDKDF (reference sequence). The CDR3 spans 17 residues. The V gene lost 0 bases and the J gene lost 4 bases, with 15 bases spanning the gap. Repertoires were generated with immunoSEQ multiplex PCR, while TCRdb's copy carries only in-frame clones and drops some. Here the sample spans around 80,000 clones, about 91% being singletons. This clone has just one count. The chain employs TRBV15 and TRBJ2-2; D perhaps matches TRBD1 (6 bases). The specimen comprised peripheral blood, sampled before pregnancy. This receptor was identified in a female donor with multiple sclerosis, enrolled in a pregnancy study. The CDR3 bases are TGTGCCACCAGCAGAGATCGGGGACATCGGGTCACCGGGGAGCTGTTTTTT. It encodes CATSRDRGHRVTGELFF.